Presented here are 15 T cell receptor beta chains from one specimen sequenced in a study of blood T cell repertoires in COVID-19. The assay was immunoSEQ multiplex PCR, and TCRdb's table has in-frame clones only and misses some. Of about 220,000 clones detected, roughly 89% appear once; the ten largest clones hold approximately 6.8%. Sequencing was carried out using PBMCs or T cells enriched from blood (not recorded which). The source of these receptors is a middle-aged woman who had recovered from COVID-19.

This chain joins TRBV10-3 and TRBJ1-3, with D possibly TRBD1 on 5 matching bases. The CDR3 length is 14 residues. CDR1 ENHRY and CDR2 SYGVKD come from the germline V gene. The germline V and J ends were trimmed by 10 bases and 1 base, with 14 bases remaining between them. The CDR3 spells CATAGESSGNTIYF. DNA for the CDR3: TGTGCCACCGCGGGGGAATCGTCTGGAAACACCATATATTTT.

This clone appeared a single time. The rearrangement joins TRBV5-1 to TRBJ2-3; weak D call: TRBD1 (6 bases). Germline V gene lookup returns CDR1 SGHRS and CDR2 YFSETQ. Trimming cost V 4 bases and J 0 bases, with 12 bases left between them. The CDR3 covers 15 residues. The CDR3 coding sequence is TGCGCCAGCAGCCCACAGGGTTCTAGCACAGATACGCAGTATTTT. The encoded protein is CASSPQGSSTDTQYF.

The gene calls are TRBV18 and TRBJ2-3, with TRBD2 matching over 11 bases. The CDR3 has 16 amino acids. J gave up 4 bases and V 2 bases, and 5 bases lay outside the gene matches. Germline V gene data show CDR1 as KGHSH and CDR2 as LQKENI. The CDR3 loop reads CASSPELLAGADTQYF. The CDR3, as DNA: TGTGCCAGCTCACCAGAGCTACTAGCGGGAGCAGATACGCAGTATTTT.

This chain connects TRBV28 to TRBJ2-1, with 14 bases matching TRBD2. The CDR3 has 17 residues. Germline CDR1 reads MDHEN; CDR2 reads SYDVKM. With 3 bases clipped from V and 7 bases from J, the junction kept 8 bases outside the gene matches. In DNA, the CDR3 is TGTGCCAGCAGTTTTGAGTCGAGGACTAGCGGGAGGAATGAGCAGTTCTTC. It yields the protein CASSFESRTSGRNEQFF.

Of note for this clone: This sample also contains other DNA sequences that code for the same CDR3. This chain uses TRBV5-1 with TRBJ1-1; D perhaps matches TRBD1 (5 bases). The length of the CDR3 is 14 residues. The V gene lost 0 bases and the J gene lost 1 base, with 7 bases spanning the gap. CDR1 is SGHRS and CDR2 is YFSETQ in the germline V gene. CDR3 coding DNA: TGCGCCAGCAGCTTGGAAGGGGCGAACACTGAAGCTTTCTTT. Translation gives CASSLEGANTEAFF. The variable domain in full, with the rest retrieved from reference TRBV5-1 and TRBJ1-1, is KAGVTQTPRYLIKTRGQQVTLSCSPISGHRSVSWYQQTPGQGLQFLFEYFSETQRNKGNFPGRFSGRQFSNSRSEMNVSTLELGDSALYLCASSLEGANTEAFFGQGTRLTVV.

This CDR3 is CASRGRDRDSYEQYF. The DNA of the CDR3 is TGTGCCAGTAGAGGGCGGGACAGGGACTCCTACGAGCAGTACTTC. The chain employs TRBV19 and TRBJ2-7, with TRBD1 matching over 9 bases. J lost 0 bases, V lost 6 bases, and 6 bases had no gene match. CDR3 size: 15 residues. The germline V gene has CDR1 LNHDA and CDR2 SQIVND (reference sequence).

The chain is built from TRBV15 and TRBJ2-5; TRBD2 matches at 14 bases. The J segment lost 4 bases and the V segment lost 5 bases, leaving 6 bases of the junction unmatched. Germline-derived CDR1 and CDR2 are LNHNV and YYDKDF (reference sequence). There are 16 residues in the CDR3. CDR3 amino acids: CATSRRLAGGPETQYF. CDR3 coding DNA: TGTGCCACCAGCCGCAGACTAGCGGGAGGGCCAGAGACCCAGTACTTC.

The CDR3 is CASSHRQGGTEAFF. CDR3 coding DNA: TGTGCCAGCAGCCACCGACAGGGGGGCACTGAAGCTTTCTTT. The V call is TRBV3-1 (or the pseudogene TRBV3-2), the J call TRBJ1-1, with 9 bases fitting TRBD1. CDR1 and CDR2 from the germline V gene are LGHDT and YNNKEL (reference sequence). The CDR3 length is 14 residues. Trimming at V came to 3 bases and at J to 4 bases, leaving 3 bases not matched to a gene.

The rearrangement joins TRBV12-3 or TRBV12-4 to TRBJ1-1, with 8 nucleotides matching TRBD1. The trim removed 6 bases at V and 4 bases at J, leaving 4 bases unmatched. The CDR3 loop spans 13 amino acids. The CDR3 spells CASSSGQGTEAFF. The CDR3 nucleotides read TGTGCCAGCAGCTCCGGACAGGGCACTGAAGCTTTCTTT.

This CDR3 is CASSSRDRKHYGYTF. The CDR3 bases are TGTGCCAGCAGTTCGCGGGACAGAAAACACTATGGCTACACCTTC. The genes are TRBV28 and TRBJ1-2, with 7 bases fitting TRBD1. The germline gives CDR1 MDHEN, CDR2 SYDVKM. The CDR3 spans 15 residues. Unmatched junction bases numbered 8, after V lost 4 bases and J lost 3 bases.

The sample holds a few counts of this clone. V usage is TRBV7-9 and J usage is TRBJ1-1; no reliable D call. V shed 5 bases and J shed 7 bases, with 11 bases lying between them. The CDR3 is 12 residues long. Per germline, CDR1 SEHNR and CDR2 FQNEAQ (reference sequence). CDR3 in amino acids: CASSQNIGEAFF. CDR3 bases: TGTGCCAGCAGCCAGAACATTGGTGAAGCTTTCTTT. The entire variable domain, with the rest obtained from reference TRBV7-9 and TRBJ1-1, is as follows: DTGVSQNPRHKITKRGQNVTFRCDPISEHNRLYWYRQTLGQGPEFLTYFQNEAQLEKSRLLSDRFSAERPKGSFSTLEIQRTEQGDSAMYLCASSQNIGEAFFGQGTRLTVV.

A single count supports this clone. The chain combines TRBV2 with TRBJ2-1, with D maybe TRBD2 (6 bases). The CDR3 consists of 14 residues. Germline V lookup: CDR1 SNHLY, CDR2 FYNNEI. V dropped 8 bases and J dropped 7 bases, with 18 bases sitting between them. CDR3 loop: CASRSEGLWNEQFF. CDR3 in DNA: TGTGCCAGCCGTTCGGAGGGCCTCTGGAATGAGCAGTTCTTC.

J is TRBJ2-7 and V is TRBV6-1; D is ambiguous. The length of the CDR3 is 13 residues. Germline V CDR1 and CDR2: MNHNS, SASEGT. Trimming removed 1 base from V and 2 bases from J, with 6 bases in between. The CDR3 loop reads CASSEDRPYEQYF. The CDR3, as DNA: TGTGCCAGCAGTGAAGACAGACCCTACGAGCAGTACTTC.

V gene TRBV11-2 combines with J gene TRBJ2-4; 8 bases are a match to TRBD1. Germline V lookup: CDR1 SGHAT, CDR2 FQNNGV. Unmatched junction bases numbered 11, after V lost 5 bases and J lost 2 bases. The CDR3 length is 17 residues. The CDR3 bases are TGTGCCAGCAGCCAAGACCCCCAGGGGGCAACCAAAAACATTCAGTACTTC. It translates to CASSQDPQGATKNIQYF.

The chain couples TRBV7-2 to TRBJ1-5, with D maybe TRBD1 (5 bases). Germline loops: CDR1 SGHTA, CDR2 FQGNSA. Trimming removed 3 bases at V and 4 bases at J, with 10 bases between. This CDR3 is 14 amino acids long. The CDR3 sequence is CASSFDSTNQPQHF. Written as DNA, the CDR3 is TGTGCCAGCAGCTTCGACAGTACTAATCAGCCCCAGCATTTT.